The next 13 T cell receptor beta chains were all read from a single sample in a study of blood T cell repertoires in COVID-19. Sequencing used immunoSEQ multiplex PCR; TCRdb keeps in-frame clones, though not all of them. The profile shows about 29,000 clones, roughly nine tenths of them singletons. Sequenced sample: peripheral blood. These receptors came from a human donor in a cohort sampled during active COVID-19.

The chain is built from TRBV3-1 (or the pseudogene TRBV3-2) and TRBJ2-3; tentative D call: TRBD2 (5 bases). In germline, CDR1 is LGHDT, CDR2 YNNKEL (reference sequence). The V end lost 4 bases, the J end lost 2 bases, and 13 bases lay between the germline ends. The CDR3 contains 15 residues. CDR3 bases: TGTGCCAGCAGCCTGGGGAGCGAACTCACAGATACGCAGTATTTT. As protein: CASSLGSELTDTQYF.

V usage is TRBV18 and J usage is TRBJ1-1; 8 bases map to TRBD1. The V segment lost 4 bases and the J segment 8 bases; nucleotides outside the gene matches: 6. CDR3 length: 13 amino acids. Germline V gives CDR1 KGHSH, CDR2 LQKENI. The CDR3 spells CASSRGTGREAFF. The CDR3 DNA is TGTGCCAGCTCACGGGGGACAGGAAGGGAAGCTTTCTTT.

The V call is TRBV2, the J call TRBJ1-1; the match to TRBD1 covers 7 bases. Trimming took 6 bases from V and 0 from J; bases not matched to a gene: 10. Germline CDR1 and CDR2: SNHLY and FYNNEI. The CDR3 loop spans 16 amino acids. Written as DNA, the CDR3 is TGTGCCAGCAGGGAGGGGGCGGGCATGGTGAACACTGAAGCTTTCTTT. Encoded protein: CASREGAGMVNTEAFF.

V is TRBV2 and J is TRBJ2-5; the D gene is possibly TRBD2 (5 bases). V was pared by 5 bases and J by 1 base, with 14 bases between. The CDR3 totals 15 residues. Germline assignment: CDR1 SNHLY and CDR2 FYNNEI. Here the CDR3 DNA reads TGTGCCAGCAGTAGGAGACCCCGGGGCCAAGAGACCCAGTACTTC. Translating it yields CASSRRPRGQETQYF.

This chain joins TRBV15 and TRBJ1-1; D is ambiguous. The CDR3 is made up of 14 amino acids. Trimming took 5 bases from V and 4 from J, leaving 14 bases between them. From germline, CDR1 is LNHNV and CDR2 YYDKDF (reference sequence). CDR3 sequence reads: CATSPREVATEAFF. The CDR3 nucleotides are TGTGCCACCAGCCCGCGGGAGGTGGCCACTGAAGCTTTCTTT.

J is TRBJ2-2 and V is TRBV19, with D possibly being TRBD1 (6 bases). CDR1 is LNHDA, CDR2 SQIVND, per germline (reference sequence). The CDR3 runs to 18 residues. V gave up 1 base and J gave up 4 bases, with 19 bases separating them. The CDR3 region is CASSIAVWQGLSTGELFF. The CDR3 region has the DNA TGTGCCAGTAGTATAGCGGTTTGGCAGGGGCTCTCCACCGGGGAGCTGTTTTTT.

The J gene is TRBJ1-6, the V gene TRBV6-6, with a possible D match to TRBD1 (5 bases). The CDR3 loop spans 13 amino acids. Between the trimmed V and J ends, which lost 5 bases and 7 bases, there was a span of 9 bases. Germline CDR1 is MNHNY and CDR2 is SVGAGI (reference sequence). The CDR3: CASSLSGNSPLHF. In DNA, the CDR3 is TGTGCCAGCAGTCTTTCAGGGAATTCACCCCTCCACTTT.

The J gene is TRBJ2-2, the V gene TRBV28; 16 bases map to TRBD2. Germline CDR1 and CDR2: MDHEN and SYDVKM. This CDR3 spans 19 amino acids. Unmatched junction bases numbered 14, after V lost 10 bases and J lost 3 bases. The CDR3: CATSRPPGLAGGYTGELFF. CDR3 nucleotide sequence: TGTGCCACCTCCCGACCGCCGGGACTAGCGGGGGGGTACACCGGGGAGCTGTTTTTT. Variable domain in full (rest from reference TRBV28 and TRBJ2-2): DVKVTQSSRYLVKRTGEKVFLECVQDMDHENMFWYRQDPGLGLRLIYFSYDVKMKEKGDIPEGYSVSREKKERFSLILESASTNQTSMYLCATSRPPGLAGGYTGELFFGEGSRLTVL.

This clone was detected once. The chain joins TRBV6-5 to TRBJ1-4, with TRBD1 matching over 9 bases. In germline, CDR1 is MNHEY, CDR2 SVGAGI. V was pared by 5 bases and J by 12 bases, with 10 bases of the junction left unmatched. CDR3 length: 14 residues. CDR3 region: CASSKQGASVELFF. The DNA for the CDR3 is TGTGCCAGCAGTAAACAGGGGGCGTCGGTTGAACTGTTTTTT.

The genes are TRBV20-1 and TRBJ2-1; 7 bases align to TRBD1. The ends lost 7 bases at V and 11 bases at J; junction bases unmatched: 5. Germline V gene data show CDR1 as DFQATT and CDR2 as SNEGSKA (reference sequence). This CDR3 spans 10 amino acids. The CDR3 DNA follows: TGCAGTGTTGACAGGGACAAGCAGTTCTTC. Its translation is CSVDRDKQFF.

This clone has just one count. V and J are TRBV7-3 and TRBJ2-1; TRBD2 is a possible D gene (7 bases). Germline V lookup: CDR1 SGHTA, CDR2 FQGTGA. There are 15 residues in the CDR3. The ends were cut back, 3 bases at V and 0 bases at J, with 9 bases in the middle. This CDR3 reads CASSFGGPSYNEQFF. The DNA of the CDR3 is TGTGCCAGCAGCTTCGGGGGGCCCTCCTACAATGAGCAGTTCTTC.

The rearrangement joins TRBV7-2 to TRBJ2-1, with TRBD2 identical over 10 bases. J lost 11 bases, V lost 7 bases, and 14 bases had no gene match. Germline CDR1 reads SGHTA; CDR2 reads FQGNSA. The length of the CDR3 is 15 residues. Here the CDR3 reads CASNLAGAISSKQFF. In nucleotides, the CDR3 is TGTGCCAGCAACCTAGCGGGGGCCATCTCATCGAAGCAGTTCTTC.

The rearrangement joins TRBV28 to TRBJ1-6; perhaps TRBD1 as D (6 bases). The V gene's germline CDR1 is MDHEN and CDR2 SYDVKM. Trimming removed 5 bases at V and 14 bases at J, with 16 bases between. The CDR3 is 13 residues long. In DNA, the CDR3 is TGTGCCAGCAGTAGGGTAAAGGGGGAGACCCTCCACTTT. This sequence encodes CASSRVKGETLHF.